Listed here are 16 T cell receptor beta chains from one sample, sequenced in a study of blood T cell repertoires in COVID-19. Method: immunoSEQ multiplex PCR; TCRdb's copy keeps in-frame clones and lacks some. Of fewer than 450,000 clones in the sample, 88% were seen once. Sequences were obtained from peripheral blood. These receptors all stem from a woman in her fifties or sixties with COVID-19, enrolled during active disease.

V and J are TRBV2 and TRBJ2-7; 10 positions match TRBD2. The V gene end was trimmed by 6 bases and the J gene end by 7 bases; junction bases not matched to a gene: 12. Per the germline V gene, CDR1 is SNHLY and CDR2 is FYNNEI. CDR3 size: 15 residues. CDR3 in amino acids: CASSERTSGLIEQYF. In DNA form, the CDR3 reads TGTGCCAGCAGCGAACGGACTAGCGGTTTAATTGAGCAGTACTTC.

This chain joins TRBV15 and TRBJ2-1; TRBD2 matches 9 bases. The junction had 1 base not matched to a gene; V was cut back by 3 bases and J by 1 base. The CDR3 sequence is 15 residues long. Germline lookup yields CDR1 LNHNV and CDR2 YYDKDF (reference sequence). CDR3 DNA sequence: TGTGCCACCAGCAGTGGACTAGCGTCCTACAATGAGCAGTTCTTC. Its protein product is CATSSGLASYNEQFF.

This chain joins TRBV29-1 and TRBJ1-4, with TRBD1 as a possible D gene (5 bases). V gave up 1 base and J gave up 8 bases, with 11 bases separating them. Germline V gene sequence: CDR1 SQVTM, CDR2 ANQGSEA. The CDR3 contains 13 residues. CDR3 DNA sequence: TGCAGCGTTGAAGTGGTTCAGGGAGAAAAACTGTTTTTT. It specifies CSVEVVQGEKLFF.

This chain joins TRBV27 and TRBJ1-6; 7 bases line up with TRBD1. The CDR3 has 12 residues. The V segment lost 4 bases and the J segment 10 bases; nucleotides outside the gene matches: 1. Germline values: CDR1 MNHEY, CDR2 SMNVEV (reference sequence). The CDR3 coding sequence is TGTGCCAGCAGTTCACAGGGGTCACCCCTCCACTTT. Its protein product is CASSSQGSPLHF.

On this clone itself: Other DNA sequences in this specimen translate into the identical CDR3. The V call is TRBV19, the J call TRBJ1-3; D unresolved. The V and J ends lost 6 bases and 0 bases respectively, with 6 bases between them. The CDR3 sequence is 13 residues long. Germline V gene sequence: CDR1 LNHDA, CDR2 SQIVND (reference sequence). CDR3 loop: CASSSVSGNTIYF. The CDR3 DNA reads TGTGCCAGTAGCTCGGTCTCTGGAAACACCATATATTTT.

The chain recombines TRBV24-1 with TRBJ1-4, with D unclear. V gave up 3 bases and J gave up 8 bases, with 12 bases separating them. CDR3 length: 14 residues. The germline gives CDR1 KGHDR, CDR2 SFDVKD. Here the CDR3 reads CATSDGLREEKLFF. The CDR3 nucleotides read TGTGCCACCAGTGATGGCTTACGGGAAGAAAAACTGTTTTTT.

The chain couples TRBV7-9 to TRBJ1-2; 9 nucleotides line up with TRBD1. Germline V gene lookup returns CDR1 SEHNR and CDR2 FQNEAQ (reference sequence). The CDR3 consists of 15 residues. The V and J ends lost 5 bases and 4 bases, in that order; junction bases with no gene match: 8. CDR3 in amino acids: CASSDTGGRGYGYTF. In nucleotides, the CDR3 is TGTGCCAGCAGCGATACAGGGGGCAGGGGCTATGGCTACACCTTC.

The rearrangement uses TRBV6-6 and TRBJ1-2; TRBD1 agrees at 8 bases. The CDR3 spans 15 residues. V gave up 5 bases and J gave up 7 bases; unmatched junction bases: 12. The germline V gene encodes CDR1 MNHNY and CDR2 SVGAGI (reference sequence). DNA of the CDR3: TGTGCCAGCAGTACGGACAGGGTACCTCAGGCTGGCTACACCTTC. This codes for CASSTDRVPQAGYTF.

J is TRBJ2-3 and V is TRBV9; the D is unclear. Trimming cost V 0 bases and J 6 bases, with 8 bases left between them. Germline lookup yields CDR1 SGDLS and CDR2 YYNGEE. The CDR3 sequence is 13 residues long. The CDR3 bases are TGTGCCAGCAGCGTAGATGTGGAGGATACGCAGTATTTT. Its protein product is CASSVDVEDTQYF.

The chain carries TRBV12-3 or TRBV12-4 and TRBJ1-3; D call uncertain. The germline V and J ends were trimmed by 6 bases and 1 base, with 7 bases remaining between them. There are 13 residues in the CDR3. The CDR3 loop reads CASSYPSGNTIYF. CDR3 in DNA: TGTGCCAGCAGCTATCCTTCTGGAAACACCATATATTTT.

The V gene is TRBV28, the J gene TRBJ1-6; 7 bases map to TRBD1. In germline, CDR1 is MDHEN, CDR2 SYDVKM. After removal of 6 bases from V and 10 bases from J, the junction contained 9 bases not matched to a gene. The CDR3 length is 14 residues. The CDR3 bases are TGTGCCAGCAGAGAAGGGGGCAGGGAGTCACCCCTCCACTTT. It translates to CASREGGRESPLHF.

The CDR3 is CASSIRGQTQEKLFF. DNA of the CDR3: TGTGCCAGTAGTATAAGAGGACAGACCCAGGAAAAACTGTTTTTT. J is TRBJ1-4 and V is TRBV19; possibly TRBD1 for D (6 bases). Germline CDR1 and CDR2: LNHDA and SQIVND (reference sequence). The CDR3 totals 15 residues. V was shortened by 2 bases and J by 8 bases, with 15 bases between the two germline ends.

This chain joins TRBV6-1 and TRBJ2-3; 12 bases fit TRBD1. Germline loops: CDR1 MNHNS, CDR2 SASEGT. The CDR3 loop spans 17 amino acids. Trimming at V came to 0 bases and at J to 6 bases, leaving 7 bases not matched to a gene. The CDR3: CASSEATGQGAYDTQYF. The CDR3 DNA sequence: TGTGCCAGCAGTGAAGCAACGGGACAGGGGGCATATGATACGCAGTATTTT.

V gene TRBV5-4 combines with J gene TRBJ2-6; tentative D call: TRBD1 (6 bases). The CDR3 extends over 17 amino acids. Germline V gene data show CDR1 as SGHNT and CDR2 as YYREEE (reference sequence). V was trimmed by 4 bases and J by 0 bases, leaving 14 bases between them. CDR3 sequence (DNA): TGTGCCAGCAGCCGGGGACACCTAAGCTCTGGGGCCAACGTCCTGACTTTC. It is translated as CASSRGHLSSGANVLTF.

The table lists this clone with a count of one. The chain employs TRBV6-5 and TRBJ2-7, with 8 bases fitting TRBD1. V lost 4 bases to trimming and J lost 1 base; unmatched junction nucleotides: 6. The germline V gene encodes CDR1 MNHEY and CDR2 SVGAGI. The CDR3 is 15 amino acids. The CDR3 bases are TGTGCCAGCAGTTCCGCGGGACAGGCATCCTACGAGCAGTACTTC. This encodes CASSSAGQASYEQYF.

V and J are TRBV5-1 and TRBJ1-1; 8 positions agree with TRBD1. The CDR3 is made up of 15 amino acids. V lost 4 bases, J lost 1 base, and 6 bases stayed unmatched. The germline V gene has CDR1 SGHRS and CDR2 YFSETQ. CDR3 sequence (DNA): TGCGCCAGCAGCCTCCGACAGGGGCGGAACACTGAAGCTTTCTTT. This sequence encodes CASSLRQGRNTEAFF. The whole variable domain, remainder taken from reference TRBV5-1 and TRBJ1-1, is KAGVTQTPRYLIKTRGQQVTLSCSPISGHRSVSWYQQTPGQGLQFLFEYFSETQRNKGNFPGRFSGRQFSNSRSEMNVSTLELGDSALYLCASSLRQGRNTEAFFGQGTRLTVV.